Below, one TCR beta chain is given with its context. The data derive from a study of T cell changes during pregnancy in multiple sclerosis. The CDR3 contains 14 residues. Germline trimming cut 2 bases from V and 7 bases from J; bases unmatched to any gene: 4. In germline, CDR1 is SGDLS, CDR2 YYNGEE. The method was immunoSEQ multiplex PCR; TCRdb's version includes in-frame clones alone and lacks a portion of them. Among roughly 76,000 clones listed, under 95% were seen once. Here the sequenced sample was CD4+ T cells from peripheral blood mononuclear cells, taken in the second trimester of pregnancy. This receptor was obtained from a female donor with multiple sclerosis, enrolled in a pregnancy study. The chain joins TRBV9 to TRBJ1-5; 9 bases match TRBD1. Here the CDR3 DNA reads TGTGCCAGCAGCGTTGGGACAGGGAGCCAGCCCCAGCATTTT. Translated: CASSVGTGSQPQHF.